The clone carrying this T cell receptor (beta chain) was found a few times. Antigen: not known. Trimming cost V 4 bases and J 7 bases, with 22 bases left between them. Germline V gene sequence: CDR1 SQVTM, CDR2 ANQGSEA. This CDR3 is 15 amino acids long. The repertoire was sequenced with immunoSEQ multiplex PCR; TCRdb's copy has only in-frame clones and lacks some. The data show some 50,000 clones, with 81% seen just once and approximately 17% held by the top ten. This entry comes from a study of T cells in localized non-small cell lung cancer. Study results and caveats: The highest T cell clonality was in uninvolved adjacent lung, above tumor. A higher density of T cells in blood coincided with extended overall survival. Median detection of top 100 tumor clones in adjacent lung was around 57 clones.

This TCR was sampled from a man aged 40 to 75 with stage III lung adenocarcinoma. This material consisted of peripheral blood mononuclear cells, taken before any cancer treatment. J is TRBJ1-2 and V is TRBV29-1, with D perhaps TRBD1 (6 bases). The CDR3 sequence is CSVALTTGGSFGYTF. CDR3 nucleotides: TGCAGCGTTGCACTAACGACGGGGGGCAGTTTTGGCTACACCTTC.